Below, 11 T cell receptor beta chains from the same sample are listed, as sequenced in a study of CD8 T cells in Susac syndrome. RNA amounts of 0.5 to 1 ug underwent reverse transcription with random hexamers. MiXCR, applied by TCRdb to the immunoSEQ multiplex PCR reads, yields one record per CDR3 protein. The data show about 120,000 distinct CDR3 sequences, with around 94% seen just once and more than 0.25% held by the top ten. The sequencing input was CD8+ T cells from PBMCs. All receptors come from a human donor with Susac syndrome.

The chain combines TRBV30 with TRBJ2-4; the match to TRBD2 covers 7 bases. The germline gives CDR1 GTSNPN, CDR2 SVGIG (reference sequence). This CDR3 has 13 amino acids. Trimming at V came to 2 bases and at J to 12 bases, leaving 10 bases not matched to a gene. This chain's CDR3 is CAWSSQRDWRQYF. The CDR3 DNA sequence: TGTGCCTGGAGTTCCCAGCGGGACTGGCGTCAGTACTTC.

This clonotype has a single count. The genes are TRBV19 and TRBJ1-2, with D possibly TRBD1 on 5 matching bases. V gave up 5 bases and J gave up 5 bases, with 12 bases separating them. The CDR3 totals 13 residues. Germline loops: CDR1 LNHDA, CDR2 SQIVND (reference sequence). CDR3 in DNA: TGTGCCAGTAGTTGGGGGACTGCGTATGGCTACACCTTC. Its translation: CASSWGTAYGYTF.

Only one count was recorded for this clonotype. The chain couples TRBV12-3 or TRBV12-4 to TRBJ2-1; D unclear. This CDR3 spans 12 amino acids. V lost 3 bases and J lost 5, with 5 bases in between. The chain's CDR3 is CASSFPNNEQFF. The CDR3 DNA is TGTGCCAGCAGTTTCCCCAACAATGAGCAGTTCTTC.

The rearrangement uses TRBV7-9 and TRBJ1-6, with D possibly TRBD1 on 5 matching bases. The CDR3 is 17 amino acids. V lost 0 bases to trimming and J lost 4 bases, with 13 bases between them. Germline CDR1 SEHNR, CDR2 FQNEAQ (reference sequence). Written as DNA, the CDR3 is TGTGCCAGCAGCTTAGCAGTGACAGAGATTTATAATTCACCCCTCCACTTT. Translating gives CASSLAVTEIYNSPLHF.

The chain has TRBV9 and TRBJ1-4; TRBD1 might be the D (5 bases). Germline V lookup: CDR1 SGDLS, CDR2 YYNGEE. The CDR3 runs 16 residues. Trimming stripped 0 bases from V and 2 bases from J, with 11 bases between. The chain's CDR3 is CASSVGRQGTNEKLFF. CDR3 nucleotide sequence: TGTGCCAGCAGCGTAGGAAGGCAGGGCACTAATGAAAAACTGTTTTTT.

The genes are TRBV29-1 and TRBJ2-7; 7 nucleotides line up with TRBD1. J gave up 2 bases and V 4 bases, and 5 bases lay outside the gene matches. Germline CDR1 reads SQVTM; CDR2 reads ANQGSEA. The CDR3 has 13 amino acids. In DNA form, the CDR3 reads TGCAGCGTTGGGGACAGTCTGACCTACGAGCAGTACTTC. Protein: CSVGDSLTYEQYF.

This sequence joins TRBV7-3 and TRBJ2-1, with no clear D. Between the trimmed V and J ends, which lost 7 bases and 3 bases, there was a span of 19 bases. The germline V gene encodes CDR1 SGHTA and CDR2 FQGTGA. CDR3 size: 16 residues. The CDR3 DNA sequence: TGTGCCAGCACTCCTCTCTCAGGCGGTAGCTACAATGAGCAGTTCTTC. Translating gives CASTPLSGGSYNEQFF.

The chain links TRBV6-1 to TRBJ1-2; 11 positions match TRBD1. V lost 6 bases to trimming and J lost 6 bases; unmatched junction nucleotides: 12. CDR1 and CDR2 (germline): MNHNS, SASEGT. The CDR3 is 16 amino acids. The CDR3 nucleotides are TGTGCCAGCAGCCCCAATGGGGACAGGGGGGCAGATGGCTACACCTTC. It specifies CASSPNGDRGADGYTF.

The chain has TRBV20-1 and TRBJ1-2; 7 positions match TRBD1. V lost 2 bases, J lost 6 bases, and 12 bases stayed unmatched. CDR1 DFQATT and CDR2 SNEGSKA come from the germline V gene (reference sequence). This CDR3 is built from 15 residues. This CDR3 reads CSARPPGTAVNGYTF. The CDR3 DNA reads TGCAGTGCTAGACCTCCCGGGACAGCGGTAAATGGCTACACCTTC.

This clonotype was counted a single time. The chain carries TRBV13 and TRBJ2-4, with D possibly matching TRBD2 (5 bases). V was cut by 10 bases and J by 12 bases, with 16 bases left in between. From germline, CDR1 is PRHDT and CDR2 FYEKMQ (reference sequence). The length of the CDR3 is 11 residues. CDR3 nucleotide sequence: TGTGCCACCCAGACGGGGAATGATCAGTACTTC. Translation: CATQTGNDQYF.

The chain joins TRBV2 to TRBJ2-1; TRBD1 aligns across 10 bases. Germline CDR1 and CDR2: SNHLY and FYNNEI. The CDR3 loop spans 15 amino acids. Trimming cost V 3 bases and J 8 bases; bases outside gene matches: 7. In DNA, the CDR3 is TGTGCCAGCAGTGATCCGGGACAGGGGCATTATGAGCAGTTCTTC. Encoded protein: CASSDPGQGHYEQFF.